The 20 T cell receptor beta chains below all came from one sample that was sequenced in a study of CD8+CD57+ T cells in acquired aplastic anemia. The authors sequenced patients whose flow cytometry had shown CD8+CD57+ cell expansion. It was genomic DNA that served as the template for profiling TCR beta VDJ and CDR3. Via MiXCR, TCRdb re-called the reads, giving one row per CDR3 protein. This sample has roughly 500,000 distinct CDR3 sequences, with around 32% found just once. The sample taken for sequencing was sorted CD4+, CD8+, or CD8+CD57+ T cells (not recorded which) from PBMCs. Receptors originate from a human donor with aplastic anemia.

The table lists this clonotype with a few counts. The CDR3 spells CASSLMVLVGANEQFF. The DNA for the CDR3 is TGTGCCAGCAGCTTGATGGTACTAGTGGGTGCCAATGAGCAGTTCTTC. This rearrangement joins TRBV5-4 to TRBJ2-1; maybe TRBD2 (5 bases). The CDR3 spans 16 residues. Germline V gene data show CDR1 as SGHNT and CDR2 as YYREEE (reference sequence). With 1 base removed from V and 6 bases from J, the gap between germline ends came to 17 bases.

The chain has TRBV19 and TRBJ2-7; 7 bases fit TRBD1. The length of the CDR3 is 12 residues. The germline CDR1 and CDR2 sequences are LNHDA and SQIVND (reference sequence). After removal of 10 bases from V and 4 bases from J, the junction contained 7 bases not matched to a gene. The DNA for the CDR3 is TGTGCCACTTCGGACAGGCGGTACGAGCAGTACTTC. Amino acid sequence: CATSDRRYEQYF. The whole variable domain, filled in from reference TRBV19 and TRBJ2-7, reads DGGITQSPKYLFRKEGQNVTLSCEQNLNHDAMYWYRQDPGQGLRLIYYSQIVNDFQKGDIAEGYSVSREKKESFPLTVTSAQKNPTAFYLCATSDRRYEQYFGPGTRLTVT.

The rearrangement links TRBV25-1 to TRBJ2-7; no clear D gene. V lost 6 bases and J 12 bases, leaving 21 bases between the germline ends. This CDR3 spans 13 amino acids. Per the germline V gene, CDR1 is MGHDK and CDR2 is SYGVNS. CDR3 in amino acids: CASRPPLPSRLYF. CDR3 coding DNA: TGTGCCAGCAGGCCACCCCTCCCCTCCCGGCTGTACTTC.

This clonotype was recorded at least ten times. This sequence joins TRBV10-3 and TRBJ2-7; 13 bases line up with TRBD2. Unmatched junction bases numbered 2, after V lost 6 bases and J lost 3 bases. Germline V gene data show CDR1 as ENHRY and CDR2 as SYGVKD. The CDR3 is 14 residues long. DNA for the CDR3: TGTGCCATCAGGCGGACTAGCGGGAGCTACGAGCAGTACTTC. It yields the protein CAIRRTSGSYEQYF.

In its sample, this clonotype was seen many times. The V call is TRBV25-1, the J call TRBJ1-5; 7 bases fit TRBD1. This CDR3 has 14 amino acids. Germline V gene lookup returns CDR1 MGHDK and CDR2 SYGVNS. V lost 3 bases to trimming and J lost 4 bases; unmatched junction nucleotides: 3. The CDR3 nucleotides are TGTGCCAGCAGTGACGGACAGGAAAATCAGCCCCAGCATTTT. Protein product: CASSDGQENQPQHF.

A few counts support this clonotype. V gene TRBV11-2 combines with J gene TRBJ2-3; perhaps TRBD2 as D (5 bases). Germline CDR1 and CDR2: SGHAT and FQNNGV. Trimming shortened V by 5 bases and J by 4 bases, and 16 bases separated the two germline ends. CDR3 length: 15 amino acids. The CDR3 spells CASSTGGLAADTQYF. The CDR3, as DNA: TGTGCCAGCAGCACGGGTGGGCTAGCTGCAGATACGCAGTATTTT.

The rearrangement joins TRBV11-2 to TRBJ1-3; 7 bases are a match to TRBD1. The CDR3 spans 17 residues. V shed 1 base, J shed 3 bases, and the junction held 9 bases outside the gene matches. Germline CDR1 is SGHAT and CDR2 is FQNNGV. CDR3 bases: TGTGCCAGCAGCTTAGTCGGCGCCGGGACAGTTGGAAACACCATATATTTT. It translates to CASSLVGAGTVGNTIYF.

This clonotype was picked up a small number of times. The chain couples TRBV2 to TRBJ2-2; unclear D gene. This CDR3 spans 15 amino acids. In germline, CDR1 is SNHLY, CDR2 FYNNEI. The V end lost 6 bases, the J end lost 6 bases, and 17 bases lay between the germline ends. The CDR3 region is CASSLNVLKSGELFF. DNA of the CDR3: TGTGCCAGCAGCTTAAATGTCCTTAAATCCGGGGAGCTGTTTTTT.

There are many counts of this clonotype. The CDR3 region is CASAFRESGNTIYF. The CDR3 DNA reads TGTGCCAGCGCGTTCCGGGAGTCTGGAAACACCATATATTTT. The genes are TRBV2 and TRBJ1-3, with no clear D. Germline CDR1 SNHLY, CDR2 FYNNEI. CDR3 length: 14 residues. V was shortened by 8 bases and J by 1 base, with 12 bases between the two germline ends. Looking up the rest from reference TRBV2 and TRBJ1-3 gives the full variable domain: EPEVTQTPSHQVTQMGQEVILRCVPISNHLYFYWYRQILGQKVEFLVSFYNNEISEKSEIFDDQFSVERPDGSNFTLKIRSTKLEDSAMYFCASAFRESGNTIYFGEGSWLTVV.

The sample holds many counts of this clonotype. The gene calls are TRBV19 and TRBJ1-5; 9 bases agree with TRBD1. The length of the CDR3 is 14 residues. Per germline, CDR1 LNHDA and CDR2 SQIVND (reference sequence). Trimming removed 6 bases from V and 9 bases from J; junction bases left unmatched: 9. CDR3 sequence: CASRTTGGSRPQHF. DNA of the CDR3: TGTGCCAGTAGAACGACAGGGGGGTCCCGGCCCCAGCATTTT.

This clonotype was recorded a few times. The CDR3 sequence is CASTSDRVNTEAFF. For the CDR3, the DNA is TGCGCCAGCACCTCAGACAGAGTGAACACTGAAGCTTTCTTT. The chain has TRBV5-1 and TRBJ1-1; D is perhaps TRBD1 (5 bases). The CDR3 is made up of 14 amino acids. The V end lost 6 bases, the J end lost 0 bases, and 12 bases lay between the germline ends. The germline gives CDR1 SGHRS, CDR2 YFSETQ. The variable domain in full, with the rest retrieved from reference TRBV5-1 and TRBJ1-1, is KAGVTQTPRYLIKTRGQQVTLSCSPISGHRSVSWYQQTPGQGLQFLFEYFSETQRNKGNFPGRFSGRQFSNSRSEMNVSTLELGDSALYLCASTSDRVNTEAFFGQGTRLTVV.

The gene calls are TRBV19 and TRBJ2-5; TRBD2 matches 8 bases. Germline CDR1 reads LNHDA; CDR2 reads SQIVND (reference sequence). The V segment lost 1 base and the J segment 2 bases; nucleotides outside the gene matches: 6. The CDR3 length is 16 residues. Here the CDR3 DNA reads TGTGCCAGTAGTATAGCGGGGGGGATTTGGCAAGAGACCCAGTACTTC. This sequence encodes CASSIAGGIWQETQYF.

This clonotype was detected ten times or more. The gene calls are TRBV20-1 and TRBJ2-7; unclear D gene. The CDR3 is made up of 12 amino acids. Germline-derived CDR1 and CDR2 are DFQATT and SNEGSKA (reference sequence). V was cut by 3 bases and J by 5 bases, with 11 bases left in between. CDR3 region: CSASSESHEQYF. The CDR3 DNA follows: TGCAGTGCTAGCTCCGAATCCCACGAGCAGTACTTC.

This clonotype was recorded at least ten times. The V and J genes are TRBV6-5 and TRBJ2-7; D is uncertain. Trimming took 5 bases from V and 5 from J, leaving 7 bases between them. This CDR3 is built from 11 residues. Germline CDR1 MNHEY, CDR2 SVGAGI. CDR3 loop: CASSTRHEQYF. In DNA form, the CDR3 reads TGTGCCAGCAGTACCCGTCACGAGCAGTACTTC.

This clonotype was seen only a few times. This rearrangement joins TRBV9 to TRBJ1-3; D not resolved. Germline lookup yields CDR1 SGDLS and CDR2 YYNGEE. CDR3 length equals 15 residues. V was cut by 0 bases and J by 0 bases, with 7 bases left in between. In DNA, the CDR3 is TGTGCCAGCAGCGTAGGTCCAGGCTCTGGAAACACCATATATTTT. Its translation is CASSVGPGSGNTIYF.

This clonotype has at least ten counts. This chain joins TRBV2 and TRBJ1-1; D is undetermined. CDR1 and CDR2 (germline): SNHLY, FYNNEI. V lost 10 bases and J 6 bases, leaving 15 bases between the germline ends. This CDR3 is 12 amino acids long. CDR3 DNA sequence: TGTGCCACCGCCCGGGCTCGGGCTGAAGCTTTCTTT. The encoded protein is CATARARAEAFF.

The chain uses TRBV2 and TRBJ1-6; D is ambiguous. Germline CDR1 is SNHLY and CDR2 is FYNNEI. Trimming left V 8 bases short and J 9 bases short, with 17 bases between. This CDR3 comprises 14 residues. The CDR3 nucleotides read TGTGCCAGCTCACCTTCGGGTGATGGTTCACCCCTCCACTTT. Residues: CASSPSGDGSPLHF.

This chain joins TRBV19 and TRBJ2-3, with 9 bases aligning to TRBD2. V gave up 5 bases and J gave up 1 base; unmatched junction bases: 13. The germline gives CDR1 LNHDA, CDR2 SQIVND (reference sequence). The CDR3 is 18 amino acids. CDR3 DNA: TGTGCCAGTAGTTCGGAAAAACTAGCGGGCGGCGGCACAGATACGCAGTATTTT. Translation gives CASSSEKLAGGGTDTQYF. Based on the CDR3 plus reference TRBV19 and TRBJ2-3, the full variable domain is DGGITQSPKYLFRKEGQNVTLSCEQNLNHDAMYWYRQDPGQGLRLIYYSQIVNDFQKGDIAEGYSVSREKKESFPLTVTSAQKNPTAFYLCASSSEKLAGGGTDTQYFGPGTRLTVL.

This clonotype was counted ten times or more. The V gene is TRBV10-3, the J gene TRBJ1-2; 9 bases align to TRBD1. V gave up 6 bases and J gave up 8 bases; unmatched junction bases: 10. Germline CDR1 and CDR2: ENHRY and SYGVKD. The CDR3 consists of 14 residues. CDR3 DNA: TGTGCCATCAGACAGGGGGCCTCGTATAGCGGCTACACCTTC. Its protein is CAIRQGASYSGYTF.

This clonotype has only a few counts. Sequence at one end of the junction differs from germline and may be a read error. The chain carries TRBV6-5 and TRBJ1-6; D uncertain. Germline lookup yields CDR1 MNHEY and CDR2 SVGAGI. This CDR3 contains 14 residues. Written as DNA, the CDR3 is TGTGCCAGCAGTTCTCCGAGACAACTTTCAGCCCTCCACTTT. Amino acids: CASSSPRQLSALHF.